This T cell receptor (beta chain) was observed in a study of control samples from healthy donors and cancer patients. Germline-derived CDR1 and CDR2 are MDHEN and SYDVKM. The V end lost 0 bases, the J end lost 7 bases, and 15 bases lay between the germline ends. The length of the CDR3 is 15 residues. The method was immunoSEQ multiplex PCR; TCRdb's version includes in-frame clones alone and lacks a portion of them. In the table there are roughly 400,000 clones, around nine tenths of which are singletons. Input material: PBMCs. The chain carries TRBV28 and TRBJ1-2, with D perhaps matching TRBD1 (6 bases). This clonotype was obtained from a man between 35 and 55 years old with head and neck cancer. CDR3 DNA sequence: TGTGCCAGCAGTTTATGGAACCAGGGACATGGTGGCTACACCTTC. Encoded protein: CASSLWNQGHGGYTF.